This T cell receptor (beta chain) was obtained from a study of cytomegalovirus exposure and HLA in healthy donors. The assay was immunoSEQ multiplex PCR, and TCRdb's table has in-frame clones only and misses some. The data show 250,000 to 400,000 clones, approximately 86% seen once. The germline CDR1 and CDR2 sequences are SGDLS and YYNGEE. The junction had 16 bases not matched to a gene; V was cut back by 3 bases and J by 8 bases. The CDR3 runs to 16 residues. The J gene is TRBJ1-2, the V gene TRBV9; TRBD1 matches 7 bases. This receptor was taken from a woman in her twenties or thirties in good health and CMV-seropositive. Source material: PBMCs. The CDR3 sequence: CASSGIRDSDVRGYTF. The CDR3 DNA sequence: TGTGCCAGCAGCGGAATTCGGGACAGTGACGTTCGGGGCTACACCTTC.